This TCR beta chain was recovered during a study of T cell responses to AZD1222 COVID-19 vaccine (dated by TCRdb to the early 2020s). For the wider study: TCR sequencing was performed for fewer than 250 trial participants, of whom around 210 were given two doses of AZD1222 and around 26 were given two doses of MenACWY control vaccine. Trial participants were enrolled into age subgroups of 18-55, 56-69 and 70-plus years, which contained around 150, 29 and 61 TCR-sequenced participants, respectively. General study outcomes and caveats: No day 14 peak-response samples were available, so repertoires were characterized only after the peak T cell response. Nearly half of unique spike-specific TCRs reportedly recognized epitopes outside regions mutated in the B.1.351 and B.1.1.7 variants. In the small 56-69-year group, the increase in depth fell short of significance, most likely because of low power. Conclusions about previously exposed vaccinees are limited because only 5 or 6 AZD1222 recipients were SARS-CoV-2 seropositive at baseline. After two AZD1222 doses, spike-specific TCR breadth and depth were significantly higher than at day 0 and than in MenACWY recipients. Participants were mostly white British, with more females than males. The authors suggested clonal diversity may have been underestimated. The whole spike protein was spanned by vaccine-associated CD4 TCRs, and dominant responses were seen in regions 160-218 and 743-854.

Cut back by 0 bases and 2 bases, the V and J ends lie 12 bases apart. CDR1 and CDR2 are read off the germline V gene as KGHSH and LQKENI. The CDR3 measures 16 amino acids from cysteine to phenylalanine. The entry retains the CDR3 DNA only, 48 bases that are in frame from base 1. The sample's time point, from its label and the paper: about 28 days (+/-7) after the second vaccine dose. AZD1222 recipients whose second dose came at about 4 weeks and those whose second dose came at about 12 weeks were combined into one group, since spike-specific TCR depth and breadth did not differ between the two schedules. Samples from vaccinated people were obtained from the UK trials COV001 and COV002, which included a single-blind randomized controlled phase 2/3 trial of AZD1222 (ChAdOx1 nCoV-19) in healthy adults. Trial participant PBMC samples were collected at day 0 and day 28 after the second dose for TCRbeta chain sequencing.

About this clone itself: Its cognate antigen has yet to be identified. The input lacks base qualities; no much larger clone sits a single base away.

The CDR3 regions of human TCRbeta chains were analyzed by immunosequencing. The authors processed their data as follows. TCRs in the repertoires were compared against a reference library of SARS-CoV-2-specific TCRs that had been generated with the MIRA antigen-specificity platform. Breadth meant the fraction of unique TCRs that were SARS-CoV-2-associated, whereas depth meant the fraction of total T cells that were SARS-CoV-2-associated. Using the MIRA data, each spike-specific TCR was mapped to the spike region that the TCR reacts to and placed in a CD4 or CD8 class. Log10-transformed breadth and depth values were compared by one-way ANOVA with Sidak's multiple comparisons tests. TCRdb's version of the immuneACCESS table is confined to in-frame rearrangements and falls short of the full clone set. An unresolved V gene accounts for under half of the shortfall where checked; the remainder is of unknown origin. That table gives V, J and clone size, and the DNA gave D and trimming. The sample contains some 150,000 clones, 92% of them found a single time. The biggest ten clones account for about 3.6% of the sample.

The starting material was peripheral blood, obtained 28 days after the second AZD1222 dose. The sequence is built from TRBV18 and TRBJ2-3; the D region possibly corresponds to TRBD1 (6 bases align). The receptor was isolated from an adult who received the AZD1222 COVID-19 vaccine. CDR3 protein: CASSPPSWTVTDTQYF. Here is the DNA: TGTGCCAGCTCACCACCGAGCTGGACAGTCACAGATACGCAGTATTTT.